These T cell receptor beta chains were read from a single sample in a study of blood T cells in healthy people across ages. Each CDR3 protein is one row after TCRdb ran MiXCR on the 5' RACE reads. The sample consists of 650,000 or so distinct CDR3 sequences, approximately 52% of them appearing once. Specimen: blood. These TCRs come from a woman aged 80 or older in good health. Both conserved end residues are part of each CDR3. Fields, in order: V gene, clone size, D gene, J gene, CDR3 protein, CDR3 DNA. The D gene is left open where the match is weak. Size tells how often a clone was seen (once, few, many) or the class of an expanded clone, and some rows leave it out.

TRBV7-2,NA,TRBD2,TRBJ2-5,CASSPGLAGSGTQYF,TGTGCCAGCAGCCCCGGACTAGCGGGGTCCGGGACCCAGTACTTC
TRBV29-1,NA,TRBD1,TRBJ1-2,CSVTDRVGGYTF,TGCAGCGTTACGGACAGGGTCGGCGGCTACACCTTC
TRBV28,many,TRBD1,TRBJ1-1,CASSPRGTGFTEAFF,TGTGCCAGCAGTCCGAGAGGGACAGGCTTCACTGAAGCTTTCTTT
TRBV28,NA,NA,TRBJ1-2,CASLDGWYGYTF,TGTGCCAGCCTCGACGGGTGGTATGGCTACACCTTC
TRBV7-2,NA,TRBD1,TRBJ2-5,CASSLVGTGLETQYF,TGTGCCAGCAGCTTAGTCGGGACAGGGTTAGAGACCCAGTACTTC
TRBV6-5,NA,TRBD1,TRBJ1-2,CASKQGVHYGYTF,TGTGCCAGCAAACAGGGGGTTCATTATGGCTACACCTTC
TRBV15,few,NA,TRBJ1-4,CATSRDLSENEKLFF,TGTGCCACCAGCAGAGATCTCTCAGAAAATGAAAAACTGTTTTTT
TRBV18,NA,TRBD1,TRBJ2-2,CASSPPGQAGTGELFF,TGTGCCAGCTCACCACCGGGACAGGCGGGGACCGGGGAGCTGTTTTTT
TRBV20-1,NA,TRBD1,TRBJ1-1,CSARDGTGGFVNTEAFF,TGCAGTGCTAGAGATGGCACAGGGGGATTTGTGAACACTGAAGCTTTCTTT
TRBV20-1,NA,TRBD2,TRBJ2-5,CSARLLASGDTPLETQYF,TGCAGTGCTAGGCTATTGGCTAGCGGGGACACCCCACTAGAGACCCAGTACTTC
TRBV24-1,many,TRBD2,TRBJ2-5,CATSEGLAGVGETQYF,TGTGCCACCAGTGAAGGACTAGCGGGGGTTGGGGAGACCCAGTACTTC
TRBV15,many,NA,TRBJ2-3,CATSSAPLDTQYF,TGTGCCACCAGCAGCGCACCCCTGGATACGCAGTATTTT
TRBV20-1,NA,NA,TRBJ2-3,CSARPGSLDTQYF,TGCAGTGCGAGACCCGGGAGTCTGGATACGCAGTATTTT
TRBV3-1,NA,NA,TRBJ1-4,CASSQHGNEKLFF,TGTGCCAGCAGCCAACACGGTAATGAAAAACTGTTTTTT
TRBV7-9,NA,NA,TRBJ2-7,CASSCGQTYEQYF,TGTGCCAGCAGCTGCGGACAGACCTACGAGCAGTACTTC
TRBV7-9,few,TRBD2,TRBJ2-2,CASSPLRGGTPTGELFF,TGTGCCAGCAGCCCCCTCCGCGGGGGGACACCCACCGGGGAGCTGTTTTTT
TRBV5-1,NA,NA,TRBJ2-5,CASSTGVYNEQYF,TGCGCCAGCAGCACCGGGGTCTACAATGAGCAGTACTTC
TRBV29-1,NA,TRBD2,TRBJ2-1,CSVRTSGSSEQFF,TGCAGCGTCAGGACTAGCGGGAGCAGTGAGCAGTTCTTC
TRBV20-1,NA,TRBD1,TRBJ2-3,CSANSAGTGSTDTQYF,TGCAGTGCTAACTCCGCCGGGACAGGAAGCACAGATACGCAGTATTTT
TRBV18,few,NA,TRBJ2-5,CASSRVIGAQETQYF,TGTGCCAGCTCTCGGGTGATTGGCGCCCAAGAGACCCAGTACTTC
TRBV28,NA,NA,TRBJ2-3,CATAAPSTDTQYF,TGTGCCACCGCGGCGCCTAGCACAGATACGCAGTATTTT
TRBV12-3/TRBV12-4,NA,TRBD2,TRBJ2-2,CASSPTSGRKGGELFF,TGTGCCAGCAGTCCGACTAGCGGGAGAAAGGGCGGGGAGCTGTTTTTT
TRBV12-3/TRBV12-4,NA,TRBD1,TRBJ1-1,CASSLDSGGTEAFF,TGTGCCAGCAGTTTAGATTCAGGGGGCACTGAAGCTTTCTTT
TRBV27,few,NA,TRBJ2-1,CASSFGVTYNEQFF,TGTGCCAGCAGTTTTGGAGTAACCTACAATGAGCAGTTCTTC
TRBV5-1,NA,NA,TRBJ2-7,CAGSLAGRPYEQYF,TGCGCCGGCAGCTTGGCCGGCAGACCCTACGAGCAGTACTTC
TRBV4-1,once,NA,TRBJ2-7,CASSQVLWAGSKDEQYF,TGCGCCAGCAGCCAAGTGTTATGGGCAGGGTCTAAGGACGAGCAGTACTTC
TRBV12-3/TRBV12-4,few,NA,TRBJ1-1,CATSLENTEAFF,TGTGCCACTTCGTTGGAGAACACTGAAGCTTTCTTT
TRBV5-1,NA,NA,TRBJ1-5,CASSPGTSNVQPQHF,TGCGCCAGCAGCCCCGGGACCTCCAATGTTCAGCCCCAGCATTTT
TRBV6-6,many,NA,TRBJ1-5,CASSPPGVNQPQHF,TGTGCCAGCAGTCCACCGGGAGTTAATCAGCCCCAGCATTTT
TRBV9,NA,NA,TRBJ2-5,CASSLRGDASARGRETQYF,TGTGCCAGCAGCCTGAGAGGTGACGCTAGCGCCAGAGGGCGAGAGACCCAGTACTTC
TRBV20-1,NA,NA,TRBJ1-6,CSAPLVGDSPLHF,TGCAGTGCCCCCCTGGTGGGGGATTCACCCCTCCACTTT
TRBV12-3/TRBV12-4,NA,NA,TRBJ2-3,CASSQQQRTDAQYF,TGTGCCAGCAGTCAACAACAGAGAACAGATGCGCAATATTTT
TRBV4-3,NA,NA,TRBJ1-6,CASSQEVQGSNSPLHF,TGCGCCAGCAGCCAAGAAGTGCAGGGTAGTAATTCACCCCTCCACTTT
TRBV7-2,many,NA,TRBJ2-7,CASSLDFTYEQYF,TGTGCCAGCAGCTTGGACTTCACCTACGAGCAGTACTTC
TRBV27,many,NA,TRBJ2-1,CASSLLPSNEQFF,TGTGCCAGCAGTTTATTACCCAGCAATGAGCAGTTCTTC
TRBV20-1,NA,TRBD2,TRBJ2-7,CSALAGASSYEQYF,TGCAGTGCTTTAGCGGGGGCAAGCTCCTACGAGCAGTACTTC
TRBV15,NA,TRBD1,TRBJ1-6,CAASRGDRLNSPLHF,TGTGCCGCCAGCAGGGGGGACAGGCTAAATTCACCCCTCCACTTT
TRBV14,NA,NA,TRBJ1-2,CASSQGLLGYGYTF,TGTGCCAGCAGCCAGGGTTTGTTGGGCTATGGCTACACCTTC
TRBV7-2,NA,TRBD2,TRBJ2-3,CASSFGSGGAPTQYF,TGTGCCAGCAGCTTTGGAAGCGGGGGGGCCCCTACGCAGTATTTT
TRBV5-1,many,NA,TRBJ2-4,CASSLRGMDIQYF,TGCGCCAGCAGCTTGCGGGGCATGGACATTCAGTACTTC
TRBV19,NA,NA,TRBJ1-6,CASSIGEGAYNSPLHF,TGTGCCAGTAGTATAGGGGAGGGCGCCTATAATTCACCCCTCCACTTT
TRBV5-6,many,TRBD2,TRBJ2-7,CASSESGRLSYEQYF,TGTGCCAGCAGCGAAAGCGGGAGGCTCTCCTACGAGCAGTACTTC
TRBV6-1,NA,NA,TRBJ1-4,CASSSHREVGEKLFF,TGTGCCAGCAGTTCTCACAGGGAGGTTGGAGAAAAACTGTTTTTT
TRBV5-1,NA,TRBD2,TRBJ2-1,CASSFVAGGPYNEQFF,TGCGCCAGCAGCTTTGTAGCGGGGGGGCCGTACAATGAGCAGTTCTTC
TRBV6-6,NA,NA,TRBJ1-5,CASRTGVRNQPQHF,TGTGCCAGCAGGACGGGCGTTCGCAATCAGCCCCAGCATTTT
TRBV6-2/TRBV6-3,few,NA,TRBJ2-3,CASSRRDTQYF,TGTGCCAGCAGTCGCCGGGATACGCAGTATTTT
TRBV5-4,few,NA,TRBJ2-7,CASSLETGGYEQYF,TGTGCCAGCAGCTTGGAAACAGGCGGCTACGAGCAGTACTTC
TRBV27,NA,NA,TRBJ1-4,CASREMTAFGEKLFF,TGTGCCAGCAGAGAGATGACAGCCTTTGGGGAAAAACTGTTTTTT
TRBV3-1,many,NA,TRBJ1-5,CASSHRGNQPQHF,TGTGCCAGCAGCCACAGGGGAAATCAGCCCCAGCATTTT
TRBV29-1,NA,NA,TRBJ1-2,CSVEYVGTGYTF,TGCAGCGTTGAATACGTAGGTACTGGCTACACCTTC
TRBV6-6,NA,NA,TRBJ2-1,CASSSTGLSYNEQFF,TGTGCCAGCAGTTCTACAGGACTCTCCTACAATGAGCAGTTCTTC
TRBV25-1,NA,NA,TRBJ2-5,CASSEPVRETQYF,TGTGCCAGCAGTGAACCCGTCCGAGAGACCCAGTACTTC